Listed here are 15 T cell receptor beta chains from one sample, sequenced in a study of regulatory T cells in long-lasting Graves disease. Time point here: persistent/refractory GD, antithyroid drugs over 5 years with positive TRAb. RNA from PBMCs was the source of the TCR library. The authors built TCR beta libraries using iRepertoire HTBI primers and Arm-PCR of CDR3 regions. Using its own MiXCR run on the multiplex PCR reads, TCRdb lists one record per CDR3 protein. The sample lists a few hundred thousand distinct CDR3 sequences, roughly a fifth occurring once. The source was peripheral blood mononuclear cells (PBMCs), collected when the disease was refractory, from a patient treated with antithyroid drugs. These receptors all stem from a female donor with Graves disease.

The rearrangement links TRBV20-1 to TRBJ1-5; D possibly corresponds to TRBD1 (5 bases). The germline V and J ends were trimmed by 0 bases and 3 bases, with 18 bases remaining between them. Germline V lookup: CDR1 DFQATT, CDR2 SNEGSKA (reference sequence). This CDR3 has 17 amino acids. The CDR3 sequence: CSARDRNSQGINQPQHF. CDR3 sequence (DNA): TGCAGTGCTAGAGATCGGAACAGTCAGGGAATCAATCAGCCCCAGCATTTT.

This clonotype was seen at least ten times. The chain has TRBV9 and TRBJ1-4, with TRBD1 identical over 8 bases. CDR3 length: 15 amino acids. Per germline, CDR1 SGDLS and CDR2 YYNGEE. The V and J ends lost 0 bases and 8 bases, in that order; junction bases with no gene match: 6. CDR3 sequence: CASSVVGQGGEKLFF. CDR3 nucleotide sequence: TGTGCCAGCAGCGTAGTCGGACAGGGTGGGGAAAAACTGTTTTTT.

The chain joins TRBV9 to TRBJ1-5; no reliable D call. CDR1 is SGDLS and CDR2 is YYNGEE in the germline V gene. The length of the CDR3 is 13 residues. V dropped 6 bases and J dropped 3 bases, with 10 bases sitting between them. The DNA for the CDR3 is TGTGCCAGCAACCTCAGAACCAATCAGCCCCAGCATTTT. Residues: CASNLRTNQPQHF.

This clonotype was counted at least ten times. V is TRBV20-1 and J is TRBJ2-6, with TRBD2 matching over 10 bases. The CDR3 runs 16 residues. The germline V gene has CDR1 DFQATT and CDR2 SNEGSKA (reference sequence). With V trimmed by 4 bases and J by 0 bases, 3 bases remained unmatched. The CDR3 DNA reads as TGCAGTGCTACTAGCGGGAGCCTCTCTGGGGCCAACGTCCTGACTTTC. Encoded protein: CSATSGSLSGANVLTF.

This sequence joins TRBV9 and TRBJ2-7, with 8 bases identical to TRBD1. CDR3 size: 16 residues. V lost 0 bases, J lost 0 bases, and 5 bases stayed unmatched. The V gene's germline CDR1 is SGDLS and CDR2 YYNGEE. CDR3 protein: CASSVGPGGHSYEQYF. In DNA form, the CDR3 reads TGTGCCAGCAGCGTAGGTCCAGGGGGCCACTCCTACGAGCAGTACTTC. Together with reference TRBV9 and TRBJ2-7, the CDR3 gives the full variable domain: DSGVTQTPKHLITATGQRVTLRCSPRSGDLSVYWYQQSLDQGLQFLIQYYNGEERAKGNILERFSAQQFPDLHSELNLSSLELGDSALYFCASSVGPGGHSYEQYFGPGTRLTVT.

This clonotype was detected many times. V and J are TRBV18 and TRBJ2-5, with D unclear. The CDR3 contains 12 residues. Deletions cut 4 bases from V and 5 bases from J, with 8 bases between. Germline V gene sequence: CDR1 KGHSH, CDR2 LQKENI. The CDR3 reads CASSHPLETQYF. CDR3 nucleotides: TGTGCCAGCTCACATCCCCTGGAGACCCAGTACTTC.

The chain links TRBV14 to TRBJ2-2, with TRBD1 as a possible D gene (5 bases). The ends were cut back, 4 bases at V and 7 bases at J, with 13 bases in the middle. In germline, CDR1 is SGHDN, CDR2 FVKESK. The CDR3 has 14 amino acids. CDR3 sequence reads: CASSPGFGIGELFF. In DNA, the CDR3 is TGTGCCAGCAGCCCAGGGTTCGGAATCGGGGAGCTGTTTTTT.

The gene calls are TRBV20-1 and TRBJ2-3; 15 bases are shared with TRBD2. The CDR3 covers 15 residues. The germline gives CDR1 DFQATT, CDR2 SNEGSKA (reference sequence). The junction had 5 bases not matched to a gene; V was cut back by 6 bases and J by 4 bases. CDR3 sequence (DNA): TGCAGTGCAGCGGGACTAGCGGGAGGCGCAGATACGCAGTATTTT. Protein sequence: CSAAGLAGGADTQYF.

The rearrangement joins TRBV29-1 to TRBJ2-7, with 8 bases identical to TRBD1. The CDR3 sequence is 12 residues long. V gave up 5 bases and J gave up 2 bases; unmatched junction bases: 2. Germline-derived CDR1 and CDR2 are SQVTM and ANQGSEA. The CDR3 is CSVWTGTYEQYF. The DNA for the CDR3 is TGCAGCGTTTGGACAGGGACCTACGAGCAGTACTTC.

J is TRBJ1-1 and V is TRBV5-4; 7 nucleotides line up with TRBD1. CDR1 is SGHNT, CDR2 YYREEE, per germline (reference sequence). The trim removed 4 bases at V and 4 bases at J, leaving 4 bases unmatched. The CDR3 extends over 13 amino acids. Here the CDR3 reads CASSIGGATEAFF. CDR3 DNA sequence: TGTGCCAGCAGCATAGGGGGCGCCACTGAAGCTTTCTTT.

V and J are TRBV5-1 and TRBJ2-2, with 14 bases lining up with TRBD2. Germline V CDR1 and CDR2: SGHRS, YFSETQ. The CDR3 has 17 amino acids. Losses at the gene ends were 3 bases for V and 1 base for J; bases not matched to a gene: 2. This CDR3 reads CASSYGLAGGNTGELFF. The CDR3 nucleotides are TGCGCCAGCAGCTACGGACTAGCGGGAGGGAACACCGGGGAGCTGTTTTTT.

This clonotype was picked up many times. The J gene is TRBJ2-2, the V gene TRBV27; no clear D gene. The V end lost 3 bases, the J end lost 6 bases, and 8 bases lay between the germline ends. CDR1 and CDR2 from the germline V gene are MNHEY and SMNVEV (reference sequence). This CDR3 is built from 13 residues. The CDR3 sequence: CASSFIGAGELFF. CDR3 nucleotides: TGTGCCAGCAGTTTTATTGGGGCCGGGGAGCTGTTTTTT.

This clonotype came up a few times. The chain employs TRBV7-3 and TRBJ1-1, with TRBD1 matching 7 bases. Germline CDR1 SGHTA, CDR2 FQGTGA. The CDR3 sequence is 14 residues long. Losses at the gene ends were 5 bases for V and 8 bases for J; bases not matched to a gene: 11. The CDR3, as DNA: TGTGCCAGCAGCCCAAGGGGGGACAGAGGCGAAGCTTTCTTT. Protein product: CASSPRGDRGEAFF.

Only a few counts were recorded for this clonotype. V and J are TRBV20-1 and TRBJ1-5; no clear D gene. CDR1 is DFQATT, CDR2 SNEGSKA, per germline (reference sequence). The length of the CDR3 is 12 residues. V lost 7 bases and J lost 2, with 9 bases in between. The CDR3 coding sequence is TGCAGTGGGGCAGGTGGCAATCAGCCCCAGCATTTT. Translated: CSGAGGNQPQHF.

The chain carries TRBV29-1 and TRBJ2-1; possibly TRBD1 for D (6 bases). The germline V gene has CDR1 SQVTM and CDR2 ANQGSEA. The CDR3 contains 12 residues. Trimming shortened V by 5 bases and J by 8 bases, and 13 bases separated the two germline ends. The CDR3 here is CSVWTAGDEQFF. DNA for the CDR3: TGCAGCGTTTGGACAGCTGGGGATGAGCAGTTCTTC.